The clone carrying this TCR beta chain is termed medium-sized. The data originate from a study of tumor-infiltrating lymphocytes in oesophageal squamous cell carcinoma. MiXCR was run by TCRdb on the PCR reads, yielding one entry per CDR3 protein. The sample has about 25,000 distinct CDR3 sequences, 38% seen once. The CDR3 contains 13 residues. V lost 4 bases to trimming and J lost 8 bases; unmatched junction nucleotides: 7. CDR1 is SGHVS and CDR2 is FNYEAQ in the germline V gene. The rearrangement links TRBV7-6 to TRBJ1-2; 7 bases match TRBD1. The origin of this receptor is a male donor with esophageal squamous cell carcinoma. The source material was esophageal tumor tissue. The CDR3 DNA is TGTGCCAGCAGCTGGGACCAGGGGGGAGGCTACACCTTC. Amino acids: CASSWDQGGGYTF.